Below, one TCR beta chain is given with its context. Primers included in the PCR were 60 Vbeta and 13 Jbeta primers. Data came from immunoSEQ multiplex PCR; TCRdb stores just in-frame clones and leaves some out. In total, the table holds about 130,000 clones. The sample originates from a study of cytomegalovirus exposure and HLA in healthy donors. The CDR3 length is 14 residues. Trimming took off 3 bases at V and 11 bases at J, with 17 bases between the two ends. Looked up from germline, CDR1 is MDHEN and CDR2 is SYDVKM. The rearrangement joins TRBV28 to TRBJ1-5; possible D gene TRBD1, 6 bases. The receptor's source is a woman aged 40 to 50 in good health and CMV-seropositive. The specimen was PBMCs. CDR3 in DNA: TGTGCCAGCAGTTTGGGGGGGCAGGTTAAGACCCAGCATTTT. Translation: CASSLGGQVKTQHF.